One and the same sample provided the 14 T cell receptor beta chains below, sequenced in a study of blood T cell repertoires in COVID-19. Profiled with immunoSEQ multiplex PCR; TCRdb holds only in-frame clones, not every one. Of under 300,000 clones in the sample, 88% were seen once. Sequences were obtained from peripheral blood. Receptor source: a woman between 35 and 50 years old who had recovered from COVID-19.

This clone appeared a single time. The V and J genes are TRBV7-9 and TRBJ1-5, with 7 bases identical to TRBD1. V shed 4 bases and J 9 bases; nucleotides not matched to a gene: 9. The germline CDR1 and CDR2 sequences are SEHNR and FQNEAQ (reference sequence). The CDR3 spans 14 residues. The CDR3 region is CASSSEGARAPQHF. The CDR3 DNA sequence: TGTGCCAGCAGCTCAGAGGGGGCGCGGGCGCCCCAGCATTTT. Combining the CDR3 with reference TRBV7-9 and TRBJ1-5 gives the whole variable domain DTGVSQNPRHKITKRGQNVTFRCDPISEHNRLYWYRQTLGQGPEFLTYFQNEAQLEKSRLLSDRFSAERPKGSFSTLEIQRTEQGDSAMYLCASSSEGARAPQHFGDGTRLSIL.

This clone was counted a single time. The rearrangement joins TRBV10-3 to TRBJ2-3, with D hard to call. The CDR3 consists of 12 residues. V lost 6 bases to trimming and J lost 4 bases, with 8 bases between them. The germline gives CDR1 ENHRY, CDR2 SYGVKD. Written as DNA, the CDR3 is TGTGCCATCAGCGCGACATCAGATACGCAGTATTTT. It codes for CAISATSDTQYF.

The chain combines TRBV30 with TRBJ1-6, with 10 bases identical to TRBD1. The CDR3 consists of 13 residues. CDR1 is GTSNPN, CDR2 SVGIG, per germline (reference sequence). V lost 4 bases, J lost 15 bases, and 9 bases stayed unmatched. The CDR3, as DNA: TGTGCCTGGACCTCCGACAGGGGGCGGGTCCTCCACTTT. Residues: CAWTSDRGRVLHF.

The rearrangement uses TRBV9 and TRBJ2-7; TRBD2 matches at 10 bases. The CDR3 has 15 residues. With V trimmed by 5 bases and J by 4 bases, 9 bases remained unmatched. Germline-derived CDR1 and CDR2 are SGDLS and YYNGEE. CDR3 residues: CASRGSGRSEYEQYV. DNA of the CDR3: TGTGCCAGCAGGGGTAGCGGGAGGTCAGAGTACGAGCAGTACGTC.

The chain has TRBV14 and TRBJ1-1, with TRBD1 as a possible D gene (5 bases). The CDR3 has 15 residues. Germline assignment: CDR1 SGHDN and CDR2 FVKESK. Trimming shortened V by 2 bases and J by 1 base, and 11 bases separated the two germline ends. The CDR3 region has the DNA TGTGCCAGCAGCCAACTCTCGGGGGAGAACACTGAAGCTTTCTTT. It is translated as CASSQLSGENTEAFF.

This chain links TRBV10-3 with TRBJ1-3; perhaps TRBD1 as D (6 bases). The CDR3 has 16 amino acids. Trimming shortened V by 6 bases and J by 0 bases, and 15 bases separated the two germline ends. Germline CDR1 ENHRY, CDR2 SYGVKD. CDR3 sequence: CAISDNPGASGNTIYF. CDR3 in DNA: TGTGCCATCAGCGACAACCCAGGGGCCTCTGGAAACACCATATATTTT.

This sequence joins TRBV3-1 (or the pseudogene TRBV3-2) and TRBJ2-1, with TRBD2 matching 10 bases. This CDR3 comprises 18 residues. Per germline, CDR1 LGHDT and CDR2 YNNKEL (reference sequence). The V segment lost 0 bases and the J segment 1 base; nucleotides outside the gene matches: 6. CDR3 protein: CASSQDRSSGRSYNEQFF. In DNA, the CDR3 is TGTGCCAGCAGCCAAGATCGGTCTAGCGGGAGATCCTACAATGAGCAGTTCTTC.

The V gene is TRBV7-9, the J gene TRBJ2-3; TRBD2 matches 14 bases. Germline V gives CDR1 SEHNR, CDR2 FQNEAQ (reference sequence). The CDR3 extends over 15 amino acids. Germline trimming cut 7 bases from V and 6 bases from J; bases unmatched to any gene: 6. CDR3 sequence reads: CASTLGLAGVDTQYF. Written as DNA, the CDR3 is TGTGCCAGCACCCTGGGACTAGCGGGAGTGGATACGCAGTATTTT.

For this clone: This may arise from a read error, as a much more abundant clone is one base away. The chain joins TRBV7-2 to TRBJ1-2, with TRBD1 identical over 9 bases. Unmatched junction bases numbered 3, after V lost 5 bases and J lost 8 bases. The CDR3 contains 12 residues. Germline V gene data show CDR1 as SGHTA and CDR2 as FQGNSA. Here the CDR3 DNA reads TGTGCCAGCAGCCCGACAGGGGGGGGCTACACCTTC. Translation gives CASSPTGGGYTF.

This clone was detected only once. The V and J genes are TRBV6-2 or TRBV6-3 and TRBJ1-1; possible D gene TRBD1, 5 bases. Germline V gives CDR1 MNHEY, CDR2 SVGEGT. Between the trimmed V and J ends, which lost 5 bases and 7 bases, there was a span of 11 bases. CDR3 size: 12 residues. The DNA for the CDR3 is TGTGCCAGCAGTCGCCCCGGGGGTGAAGCTTTCTTT. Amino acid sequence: CASSRPGGEAFF.

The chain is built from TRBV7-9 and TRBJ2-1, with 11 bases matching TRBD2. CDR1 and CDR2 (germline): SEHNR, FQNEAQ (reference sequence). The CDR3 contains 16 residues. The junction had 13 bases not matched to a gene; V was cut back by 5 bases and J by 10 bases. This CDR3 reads CASSMGLAAGTGEQFF. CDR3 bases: TGTGCCAGCAGCATGGGACTAGCGGCCGGTACGGGGGAGCAGTTCTTC.

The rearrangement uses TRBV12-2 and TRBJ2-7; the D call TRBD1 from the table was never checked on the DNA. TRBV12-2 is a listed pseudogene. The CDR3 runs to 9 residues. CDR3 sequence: CRGPYEQYV. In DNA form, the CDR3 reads TGCAGGGGGCCCTACGAGCAGTACGTC.

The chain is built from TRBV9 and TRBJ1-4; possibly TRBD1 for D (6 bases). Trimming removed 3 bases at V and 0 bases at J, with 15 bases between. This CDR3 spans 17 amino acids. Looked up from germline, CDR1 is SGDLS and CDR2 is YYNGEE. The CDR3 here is CASSAHQGTTTNEKLFF. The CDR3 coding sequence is TGTGCCAGCAGCGCCCACCAGGGGACCACAACTAATGAAAAACTGTTTTTT.

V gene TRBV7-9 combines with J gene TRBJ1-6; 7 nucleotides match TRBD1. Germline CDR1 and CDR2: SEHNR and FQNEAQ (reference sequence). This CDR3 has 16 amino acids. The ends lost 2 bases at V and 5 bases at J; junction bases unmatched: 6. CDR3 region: CASSLRGGQHNSPLHF. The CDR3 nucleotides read TGTGCCAGCAGCTTACGGGGGGGACAGCATAATTCACCCCTCCACTTT.